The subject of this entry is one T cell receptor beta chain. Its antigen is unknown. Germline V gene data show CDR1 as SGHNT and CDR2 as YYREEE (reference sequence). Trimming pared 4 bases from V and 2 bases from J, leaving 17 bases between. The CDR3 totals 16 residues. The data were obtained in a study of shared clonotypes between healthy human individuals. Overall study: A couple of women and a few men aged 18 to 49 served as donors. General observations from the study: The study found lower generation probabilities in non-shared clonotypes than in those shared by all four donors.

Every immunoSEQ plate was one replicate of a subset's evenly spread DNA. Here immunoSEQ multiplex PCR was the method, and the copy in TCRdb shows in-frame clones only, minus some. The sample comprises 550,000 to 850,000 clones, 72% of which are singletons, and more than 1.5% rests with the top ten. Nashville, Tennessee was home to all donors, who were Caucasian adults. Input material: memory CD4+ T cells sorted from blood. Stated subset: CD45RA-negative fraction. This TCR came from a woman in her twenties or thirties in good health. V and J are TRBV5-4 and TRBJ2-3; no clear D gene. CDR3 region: CASSPPRAGHTDTQYF. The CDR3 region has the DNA TGTGCCAGCAGCCCACCCCGGGCAGGCCACACAGATACGCAGTATTTT.